A selection of T cell receptor beta chains follows, all from one sample in a study of T cells in Graves' hyperthyroidism and ophthalmopathy. TCRdb redid the calling of the multiplex PCR reads with MiXCR, one entry per CDR3 protein. The table lists 400,000 to 600,000 distinct CDR3 sequences, 15% to 20% of them singletons. The sample taken for sequencing was blood. The receptors originated from a woman in her twenties or thirties with Graves' ophthalmopathy. The CDR3 runs from the conserved cysteine through the conserved F or W.

V gene	CDR3 length	J gene	CDR3 protein
TRBV7-2	15	TRBJ1-2	CASSLAPRGFGGYTF
TRBV28	15	TRBJ2-7	CASSSPAQGGDEQYF
TRBV11-2	15	TRBJ2-7	CASSLDRGTNYEQYF
TRBV9	12	TRBJ2-1	CASSVRNNEQFF
TRBV20-1	16	TRBJ1-5	CSARDHLGSGNQPQHF
TRBV20-1	16	TRBJ2-1	CSAIRLVFIEDNEQFF
TRBV2	14	TRBJ1-6	CASSEPPFGSPLHF
TRBV27	15	TRBJ2-2	CASSLFGGPAGELFF
TRBV24-1	13	TRBJ2-3	CATSDSLADTQYF
TRBV5-1	16	TRBJ1-4	CASSLVGLATNEKLFF
TRBV11-2	13	TRBJ2-3	CASSLPEGDTQYF
TRBV10-3	12	TRBJ2-1	CALRPPSGEQFF
TRBV30	15	TRBJ1-4	CAWSVIVGSREKLFF
TRBV28	20	TRBJ2-2	CASKGRGGGGYFYNTGELFF
TRBV6-2/TRBV6-3	11	TRBJ2-7	CASRWSYEQYF
TRBV5-5	15	TRBJ2-5	CASSLEVGKKETQYF
TRBV3-1	13	TRBJ2-3	CASCYRGADTQYF
TRBV19	19	TRBJ2-2	CASSSLTGALFGDTGELFF
TRBV4-3	18	TRBJ2-7	CASSQVVNPGTGEYEQYF
TRBV6-4	14	TRBJ1-1	CASSDSGGSTEAFF
TRBV7-8	15	TRBJ2-5	CASSGRDTSQETQYF
TRBV7-8	16	TRBJ2-2	CASSLRQRSGTGELFF
TRBV9	14	TRBJ2-7	CASSVDPSGHEQYF
TRBV7-3	19	TRBJ2-2	CASSLNPGLAGFGSGELFF
TRBV7-8	16	TRBJ1-1	CASSPDGGLLATEAFF
TRBV19	13	TRBJ2-5	CASGQGVGETQYF
TRBV2	10	TRBJ2-1	CASRLLTCIF
TRBV7-9	16	TRBJ2-1	CASSPRDGSSYNEQFF
TRBV5-1	15	TRBJ2-1	CASSLGSSSYNEQFF
TRBV27	14	TRBJ1-1	CATFSSRVNTEAFF
TRBV28	16	TRBJ2-1	CASRLLDGGARNEQFF